A single T cell receptor beta chain is shown here with its context. Its matching antigen is unknown. This sample is drawn from a study of T cell repertoires in cytomegalovirus infection. Each CDR3 protein is one row after TCRdb ran MiXCR on the reads. This sample carries 700,000 to 950,000 distinct CDR3 sequences, approximately 30% of them seen once, and the ten largest clones take 12%. The V gene end was trimmed by 4 bases and the J gene end by 0 bases; junction bases not matched to a gene: 7. The CDR3 runs to 16 residues. Germline CDR1 is MNHEY and CDR2 is SMNVEV (reference sequence). The V gene is TRBV27, the J gene TRBJ1-1; 8 bases align to TRBD1. This material consisted of cultured CD8+ T cells from PBMCs, taken from culture after CMV antigen stimulation. The sequence was obtained from a human donor in good health (CMV status not recorded). Some clones in this sample may be carry-over from other donors' samples. Here the CDR3 DNA reads TGTGCCAGCAGTTCCGGGACAGGCGATCTGAACACTGAAGCTTTCTTT. Its protein product is CASSSGTGDLNTEAFF.